This is a list of T cell receptor beta chains from one sample in a study of blood T cell repertoires in COVID-19. This table comes from immunoSEQ multiplex PCR, and its TCRdb copy is limited to in-frame clones, with some not included. The sample has fewer than 300,000 clones, about four fifths seen once. The sample comprised peripheral blood. The receptors were gathered from a woman aged 18-29 years with acute or convalescent COVID-19. Each CDR3 is given with its conserved first and last residue. Fields, in order: D gene, clone size, CDR3 length, V gene, J gene, CDR3 protein, CDR3 DNA. D genes are given only for firm matches. Not all rows give a size; the values are once, few, many and, for expanded clones, a class.

>-|-|15|TRBV4-3|TRBJ2-5
CASSQDRANGETQYF
TGCGCCAGCAGCCAAGATCGCGCAAACGGAGAGACCCAGTACTTC
>-|-|15|TRBV11-2|TRBJ2-2
CASTRERRSTGELFF
TGTGCCAGCACCCGGGAGCGGAGGTCGACCGGGGAGCTGTTTTTT
>-|-|12|TRBV7-9|TRBJ1-4
CASSPSGEKLFF
TGTGCCAGCAGCCCTAGCGGGGAAAAACTGTTTTTT
>TRBD1|-|16|TRBV9|TRBJ1-1
CASSVKDRGSDTEAFF
TGTGCCAGCAGCGTAAAAGACAGGGGCTCTGACACTGAAGCTTTCTTT
>-|-|13|TRBV3-1/TRBV3-2|TRBJ2-7
CASSHTVSYEQYF
TGTGCCAGCAGCCACACGGTCTCCTACGAGCAGTACTTC
>-|-|18|TRBV25-1|TRBJ1-4
CASSENFGGESVNEKLFF
TGTGCCAGCAGTGAGAACTTCGGGGGGGAATCTGTTAATGAAAAACTGTTTTTT
>TRBD1|-|15|TRBV15|TRBJ1-5
CATSGGQGEGQPQHF
TGTGCCACCAGTGGGGGACAGGGGGAAGGTCAGCCCCAGCATTTT
>-|-|15|TRBV3-1/TRBV3-2|TRBJ2-1
CASSLKGGLMNEQFF
TGTGCCAGCAGCCTCAAGGGGGGACTAATGAATGAGCAGTTCTTC
>-|-|15|TRBV9|TRBJ2-1
CASSRHWRGQNEQFF
TGTGCCAGCAGTCGGCACTGGAGGGGACAGAATGAGCAGTTCTTC
>-|-|15|TRBV9|TRBJ1-3
CASSPRVGSGNTIYF
TGTGCCAGCAGCCCCCGGGTCGGTTCTGGAAACACCATATATTTT
>TRBD2|-|20|TRBV19|TRBJ2-1
CASSTPVDHTSGTYYNEQFF
TGTGCCAGTAGTACGCCAGTCGACCACACTAGCGGGACATACTACAATGAGCAGTTCTTC
>-|once|12|TRBV28|TRBJ2-7
CASSPTRSEQYF
TGTGCCAGCAGCCCCACTAGATCCGAGCAGTACTTC
>TRBD1|-|15|TRBV5-6|TRBJ1-1
CASSRDRGQDTEAFF
TGTGCCAGCAGCCGGGACAGGGGGCAGGACACTGAAGCTTTCTTT
>TRBD1|-|16|TRBV6-5|TRBJ1-2
CASSFGTVRDPYGYTF
TGTGCCAGCAGTTTCGGGACAGTAAGGGACCCTTATGGCTACACCTTC
>-|-|14|TRBV19|TRBJ2-1
CASTPSLSYNEQFF
TGTGCCAGTACCCCCAGTCTCTCCTACAATGAGCAGTTCTTC
>TRBD1|-|12|TRBV30|TRBJ2-7
CAWGDSRYEQYF
TGTGCCTGGGGGGACAGCCGCTACGAGCAGTACTTC
>-|few|17|TRBV5-1|TRBJ2-7
CASSLGSRGLISYEQYF
TGCGCCAGCAGCTTGGGGTCCCGCGGTCTTATCTCCTACGAGCAGTACTTC
>-|-|14|TRBV6-5|TRBJ1-4
CASSYSRPHQELFF
TGTGCCAGCAGTTACTCACGCCCACACCAGGAACTGTTTTTT
>-|-|16|TRBV27|TRBJ1-6
CASSLNDRFMNSPLHF
TGTGCCAGCAGTTTAAACGACAGGTTCATGAATTCACCCCTCCACTTT
>TRBD1|once|12|TRBV24-1|TRBJ2-3
CATSEQGYTQYF
TGTGCCACCAGTGAACAGGGGTATACGCAGTATTTT
>-|-|15|TRBV27|TRBJ2-7
CASSLGWTDVYEQYF
TGTGCCAGCAGTTTGGGGTGGACAGACGTGTACGAGCAGTACTTC
>TRBD1|-|15|TRBV5-1|TRBJ2-5
CASSLAGGPSWTQYF
TGCGCCAGCAGCTTGGCAGGGGGCCCTTCATGGACCCAGTACTTC
>TRBD2|-|15|TRBV6-5|TRBJ2-7
CASSLGGVLSYEQYF
TGTGCCAGCAGCCTGGGGGGGGTACTCTCCTACGAGCAGTACTTC
>TRBD2|-|17|TRBV4-1|TRBJ2-1
CASSQLLGLDFYNEQFF
TGCGCCAGCAGCCAACTACTAGGACTAGATTTCTACAATGAGCAGTTCTTC
>-|once|14|TRBV5-1|TRBJ2-3
CASSSSSGTDTQYF
TGCGCCAGCAGCTCTTCTAGCGGCACAGATACGCAGTATTTT
>TRBD1|-|15|TRBV4-3|TRBJ1-5
CASSQDPGQEFPQHF
TGCGCCAGCAGCCAAGACCCGGGACAGGAGTTTCCCCAGCATTTT
>TRBD1|-|15|TRBV6-1|TRBJ2-7
CASSDRDRVFYEQYF
TGTGCCAGCAGTGACCGGGACAGAGTTTTCTACGAGCAGTACTTC
>-|-|13|TRBV29-1|TRBJ2-7
CSVEGGGAYEQYF
TGCAGCGTTGAGGGAGGAGGGGCCTACGAGCAGTACTTC
>-|-|12|TRBV28|TRBJ2-1
CASRSLVGEQFF
TGTGCCAGCAGATCTCTGGTCGGTGAGCAGTTCTTC
>-|-|16|TRBV4-3|TRBJ1-6
CASSQERGTVNSPLHF
TGCGCCAGCAGCCAAGAAAGGGGAACGGTTAATTCACCCCTCCACTTT
>-|-|15|TRBV3-1/TRBV3-2|TRBJ2-3
CASSHWRGSTDTQYF
TGTGCCAGCAGCCATTGGCGGGGAAGCACAGATACGCAGTATTTT
>TRBD1|-|16|TRBV9|TRBJ1-3
CASSPGGLSSGNTIYF
TGTGCCAGCAGCCCAGGGGGCCTGTCTTCTGGAAACACCATATATTTT
>-|-|13|TRBV13|TRBJ2-7
CASSPGTLYEQYF
TGTGCCAGCAGCCCCGGGACTCTTTACGAGCAGTACTTC
>TRBD1|-|15|TRBV4-3|TRBJ2-5
CASSQSLDRGETQYF
TGCGCCAGCAGCCAATCCCTGGACAGGGGAGAGACCCAGTACTTC
>TRBD2|-|17|TRBV5-4|TRBJ2-1
CASSFLSRLAGYNEQFF
TGTGCCAGCAGCTTTCTCTCAAGACTAGCGGGGTACAATGAGCAGTTCTTC
>TRBD1|-|15|TRBV4-3|TRBJ1-5
CASSQDGQGDQPQHF
TGCGCCAGCAGCCAAGATGGACAGGGGGATCAGCCCCAGCATTTT
>-|-|15|TRBV7-9|TRBJ2-5
CASSLKLWARETQYF
TGTGCCAGCAGCTTAAAACTGTGGGCCAGGGAGACCCAGTACTTC
>-|-|14|TRBV7-7|TRBJ2-2
CASSRGEASGELFF
TGTGCTAGCAGTCGAGGGGAGGCCAGCGGGGAGCTGTTTTTT
>TRBD2|-|18|TRBV19|TRBJ2-1
CASRGLAGDLSGYNEQFF
TGTGCCAGCAGGGGACTAGCGGGAGATCTATCGGGCTACAATGAGCAGTTCTTC
>-|many|14|TRBV5-4|TRBJ2-7
CASSFGFDSYEQYF
TGTGCCAGCAGCTTTGGGTTTGACAGTTACGAGCAGTACTTC
>TRBD2|few|18|TRBV5-1|TRBJ2-2
CASSWGNREGYGTGELFF
TGCGCCAGCAGCTGGGGTAACCGGGAGGGCTACGGCACCGGGGAGCTGTTTTTT
>TRBD2|-|18|TRBV6-6|TRBJ2-1
CASSPGTSGRGPYNEQFF
TGTGCCAGCAGTCCCGGGACTAGCGGGAGGGGCCCATACAATGAGCAGTTCTTC
>-|few|15|TRBV15|TRBJ2-1
CATSRGVGWGGEQFF
TGTGCCACCAGCAGAGGGGTAGGTTGGGGCGGTGAGCAGTTCTTC
>TRBD2|-|15|TRBV9|TRBJ2-1
CASSPSGSGGSEQFF
TGTGCCAGCAGCCCAAGCGGGAGCGGAGGTAGTGAGCAGTTCTTC
>TRBD1|-|17|TRBV12-5|TRBJ1-3
CASGTGNAQGVGNTIYF
TGTGCTAGTGGTACCGGAAACGCACAGGGGGTTGGAAACACCATATATTTT
>TRBD2|-|14|TRBV9|TRBJ2-1
CASTRASGNYEQFF
TGTGCCAGCACCCGGGCTAGCGGGAATTATGAGCAGTTCTTC
>TRBD1|-|13|TRBV18|TRBJ2-7
CASSGTGSGEQYF
TGTGCCAGCTCCGGGACAGGGTCTGGAGAGCAGTACTTC
>TRBD2|-|15|TRBV3-1/TRBV3-2|TRBJ2-1
CASSQAGGPTNEQFF
TGTGCCAGCAGCCAAGCGGGAGGGCCCACAAATGAGCAGTTCTTC
>-|few|11|TRBV20-1|TRBJ2-7
CSARINYEQYF
TGCAGTGCTAGAATCAACTACGAGCAGTACTTC
>-|once|14|TRBV7-7|TRBJ2-7
CASSLSESSYEQYF
TGTGCTAGCAGCTTATCAGAAAGCTCCTACGAGCAGTACTTC
>TRBD2|-|15|TRBV19|TRBJ2-7
CASRAGGGSSYEQYF
TGTGCCAGTCGAGCGGGGGGAGGGAGCTCCTACGAGCAGTACTTC
>TRBD2|-|14|TRBV11-1|TRBJ2-1
CASSFLAGHNEQFF
TGTGCCAGCAGCTTTCTAGCGGGCCACAATGAGCAGTTCTTC
>TRBD1|-|15|TRBV7-2|TRBJ2-1
CASSLAGQTYNEQFF
TGTGCCAGCAGCTTAGCGGGACAGACCTACAATGAGCAGTTCTTC
>TRBD2|few|15|TRBV11-1|TRBJ2-7
CASSFPLAGKDEQYF
TGTGCCAGCAGCTTCCCCCTAGCGGGTAAGGACGAGCAGTACTTC